The present entry profiles one TCR beta chain with its context. The germline V gene has CDR1 MNHEY and CDR2 SVGEGT. Trimming shortened V by 5 bases and J by 0 bases, and 17 bases separated the two germline ends. The CDR3 consists of 18 residues. Researchers took RNA transcripts and amplified the TCR beta CDR3 regions from them. HTBI primers were used for first-round RT-PCR of the TCR CDR3. MiXCR, applied by TCRdb to the multiplex PCR reads, yields one record per CDR3 protein. Of approximately 720,000 distinct CDR3 sequences in the sample, about 19% were seen once. These data are taken from a study of T cells in Graves' hyperthyroidism and ophthalmopathy.

This sequence was found in a woman aged 45-60 years with Graves' hyperthyroidism that later progressed to Graves' ophthalmopathy. This rearrangement joins TRBV6-2 or TRBV6-3 to TRBJ2-6; TRBD2 is a possible D gene (7 bases). Specimen: blood. CDR3 residues: CASSPTRGGSSGANVLTF. CDR3 bases: TGTGCCAGCAGTCCCACGAGGGGGGGGAGCTCTGGGGCCAACGTCCTGACTTTC.